This T cell receptor (delta chain) stems from a study of gamma-delta chains in newborns, infants, children. In the study overall: Polyclonal expansion of innate γδ T cells after birth follows microbial exposure.

TCRdb re-processed the reads via CATT. The sample consists of around 3,000 delta-chain clones, around 2.7% of them appearing once. By share, this clone counts as medium-sized. Other nucleotide sequences in the sample specify the same CDR3. The material sequenced was blood. This TCR was recovered from a child who was a newborn, infant or young child, either healthy, febrile or measles-vaccinated (not recorded which).

CDR3 amino acids: CACDPIWESTDKLIF. The CDR3 nucleotides read TGTGCCTGTGACCCAATCTGGGAATCGACCGATAAACTCATCTTT. The V call is TRDV2, the J call TRDJ1, with D possibly TRDD3 on 5 matching bases. Trimming pared 3 bases from V and 2 bases from J, leaving 15 bases between. Germline loops: CDR1 GEAIGNYY, CDR2 EKD. The CDR3 is 15 amino acids.